What follows are 17 T cell receptor beta chains derived from one specimen sequenced in a study of blood T cell repertoires in COVID-19. The data were produced by immunoSEQ multiplex PCR, yet TCRdb's version contains in-frame clones alone and is incomplete. The table includes 200,000 to 250,000 clones, around four fifths detected once. The sequenced material came from peripheral blood. The receptors originated from a woman aged 80 or over with active or convalescent COVID-19.

The chain couples TRBV27 to TRBJ2-3; 12 bases fit TRBD2. V trimming: 6 bases; J trimming: 6 bases; junction bases outside the gene matches: 7. Looked up from germline, CDR1 is MNHEY and CDR2 is SMNVEV (reference sequence). CDR3 length: 15 amino acids. The CDR3 here is CASRLAGGPSDTQYF. The CDR3 nucleotides are TGTGCCAGCAGGCTAGCGGGGGGGCCCTCCGATACGCAGTATTTT.

The rearrangement links TRBV7-2 to TRBJ2-5; 7 nucleotides match TRBD1. J was trimmed by 5 bases and V by 1 base; bases with no gene match: 13. The V gene's germline CDR1 is SGHTA and CDR2 FQGNSA. The CDR3 is 17 residues long. CDR3: CASSLVASAGGWETQYF. In DNA form, the CDR3 reads TGTGCCAGCAGCTTAGTGGCGTCCGCAGGGGGATGGGAGACCCAGTACTTC.

CDR3 loop: CASSPHLAGKNEQFF. The CDR3 region has the DNA TGTGCCAGCAGCCCTCATCTAGCGGGAAAGAATGAGCAGTTCTTC. This rearrangement joins TRBV7-3 to TRBJ2-1, with 9 bases matching TRBD2. The CDR3 is 15 amino acids. V trimming: 5 bases; J trimming: 7 bases; junction bases outside the gene matches: 9. CDR1 is SGHTA, CDR2 FQGTGA, per germline.

This clone was detected a few times. The chain recombines TRBV15 with TRBJ1-3; 7 bases line up with TRBD1. The germline CDR1 and CDR2 sequences are LNHNV and YYDKDF (reference sequence). With 1 base clipped from V and 2 bases from J, the junction kept 5 bases outside the gene matches. The CDR3 has 16 amino acids. In DNA form, the CDR3 reads TGTGCCACCAGCAGAGCTTCAGGGGGAACTGGAAACACCATATATTTT. Translating gives CATSRASGGTGNTIYF.

The J gene is TRBJ2-3, the V gene TRBV5-1; 10 nucleotides align to TRBD2. This CDR3 comprises 16 residues. Germline V gives CDR1 SGHRS, CDR2 YFSETQ. Trimming took 5 bases from V and 4 from J; bases not matched to a gene: 10. CDR3 region: CASSLLAGATADTQYF. For the CDR3, the DNA is TGCGCCAGCAGTCTGCTAGCGGGGGCCACCGCAGATACGCAGTATTTT.

This clone came up once. V usage is TRBV5-1 and J usage is TRBJ1-6, with 7 positions matching TRBD1. Germline V CDR1 and CDR2: SGHRS, YFSETQ. This CDR3 spans 17 amino acids. V lost 0 bases and J lost 5; bases outside the gene matches: 8. The CDR3 spells CASSLALGQVDNSPLHF. CDR3 in DNA: TGCGCCAGCAGCTTGGCCCTCGGACAGGTTGATAATTCACCCCTCCACTTT.

The rearrangement joins TRBV7-9 to TRBJ2-3; D gene uncertain. CDR1 is SEHNR, CDR2 FQNEAQ, per germline (reference sequence). The CDR3 totals 14 residues. Trimming cost V 5 bases and J 7 bases, with 16 bases left between them. This CDR3 reads CASSESYGENTQYF. The CDR3 DNA reads as TGTGCCAGCAGCGAGAGCTACGGTGAGAATACGCAGTATTTT.

V gene TRBV4-2 combines with J gene TRBJ2-1; weak D call: TRBD2 (5 bases). Per the germline V gene, CDR1 is LGHNA and CDR2 is YNFKEQ. The V gene lost 1 base and the J gene lost 10 bases, with 11 bases spanning the gap. The CDR3 totals 13 residues. The CDR3 DNA follows: TGTGCCAGCAGCCAAGGGCTTCTAGCCGAGCAGTTCTTC. Protein sequence: CASSQGLLAEQFF.

The J gene is TRBJ1-2, the V gene TRBV15, with D unclear. Deletions cut 1 base from V and 4 bases from J, with 10 bases between. This CDR3 has 14 amino acids. The V gene's germline CDR1 is LNHNV and CDR2 YYDKDF (reference sequence). The CDR3 DNA follows: TGTGCCACCAGCAGAGGGGGAGTTAGCTATGGCTACACCTTC. The encoded protein is CATSRGGVSYGYTF.

The chain couples TRBV28 to TRBJ1-2; D is undetermined. The CDR3 loop spans 13 amino acids. Germline V gene data show CDR1 as MDHEN and CDR2 as SYDVKM. Trimming shortened V by 2 bases and J by 4 bases, and 8 bases separated the two germline ends. DNA for the CDR3: TGTGCCAGCAGTTTAAGAGCCTTCTATGGCTACACCTTC. This codes for CASSLRAFYGYTF.

This clone was found a few times. DNA of the CDR3: TGTGCCAGCAGTCACGGACAGGGGGGCTACAATGAGCAGTTCTTC. The encoded protein is CASSHGQGGYNEQFF. This chain links TRBV6-6 with TRBJ2-1; 10 nucleotides agree with TRBD1. CDR1 is MNHNY and CDR2 is SVGAGI in the germline V gene (reference sequence). V lost 5 bases, J lost 3 bases, and 4 bases stayed unmatched. The CDR3 contains 15 residues.

The chain has TRBV28 and TRBJ2-7, with 9 bases fitting TRBD1. Germline CDR1 is MDHEN and CDR2 is SYDVKM. There are 15 residues in the CDR3. With V trimmed by 6 bases and J by 1 base, 7 bases remained unmatched. The CDR3 DNA reads TGTGCCAGCAGCCTTCCCGGGACAGGGTCCTACGAGCAGTACTTC. The encoded protein is CASSLPGTGSYEQYF.

The V call is TRBV29-1, the J call TRBJ2-5; tentative D call: TRBD1 (6 bases). Trimming took off 0 bases at V and 7 bases at J, with 24 bases between the two ends. Germline CDR1 is SQVTM and CDR2 is ANQGSEA. The CDR3 spans 17 residues. CDR3 DNA: TGCAGCGTTGAAGATGGGGCCGTGGGGACAATGATAGGGACCCAGTACTTC. It translates to CSVEDGAVGTMIGTQYF.

The J gene is TRBJ1-2, the V gene TRBV6-2 or TRBV6-3; D gene ambiguous. The CDR3 totals 14 residues. The germline V and J ends were trimmed by 3 bases and 4 bases, with 12 bases remaining between them. Germline CDR1 MNHEY, CDR2 SVGEGT. CDR3 sequence: CASSYLSGSYGYTF. CDR3 in DNA: TGTGCCAGCAGTTATCTCTCGGGGAGCTATGGCTACACCTTC.

A few counts support this clone. The V gene is TRBV2, the J gene TRBJ2-7; TRBD2 agrees at 8 bases. Germline values: CDR1 SNHLY, CDR2 FYNNEI. This CDR3 has 14 residues. V was clipped by 6 bases and J by 2 bases; unmatched bases: 6. The CDR3: CASRQSGGTYEQYF. As DNA, the CDR3 is TGTGCCAGCAGACAAAGCGGGGGAACCTACGAGCAGTACTTC. Full variable domain (outside the CDR3, taken from reference TRBV2 and TRBJ2-7): EPEVTQTPSHQVTQMGQEVILRCVPISNHLYFYWYRQILGQKVEFLVSFYNNEISEKSEIFDDQFSVERPDGSNFTLKIRSTKLEDSAMYFCASRQSGGTYEQYFGPGTRLTVT.

This clone was seen a single time. This sequence joins TRBV4-1 and TRBJ1-3, with TRBD1 as a possible D gene (5 bases). From germline, CDR1 is MGHRA and CDR2 YSYEKL. The germline V and J ends were trimmed by 3 bases and 2 bases, with 11 bases remaining between them. CDR3 size: 15 residues. The CDR3 is CASSHGTLTGNTIYF. CDR3 in DNA: TGCGCCAGCAGCCACGGGACTCTAACTGGAAACACCATATATTTT.

In this sample, this clone turned up a few times. This sequence joins TRBV7-2 and TRBJ2-1, with TRBD1 as a possible D gene (6 bases). This CDR3 spans 15 amino acids. Germline CDR1 SGHTA, CDR2 FQGNSA. The V end was cut by 1 base, the J end by 4 bases, with 11 bases between. CDR3 DNA: TGTGCCAGCAGCTTAGGAGGCAGGGGTTACAATGAGCAGTTCTTC. This codes for CASSLGGRGYNEQFF.